One and the same sample provided the 6 T cell receptor beta chains below, sequenced in a study of T cell repertoires in cytomegalovirus infection (dated by TCRdb to between 2018 and 2021). Sequencing used an Illumina HiSeq 1500. TCRdb redid the processing of the public reads, applying fastp at Q25 and MiXCR, and retained in-frame beta chains. CDR3 protein sequences are deduplicated, and each keeps its most common genes and DNA. The sample profile shows around 450,000 distinct CDR3 sequences; around 10% of them were found once. The ten largest clones capture roughly 10% of the sample. The sequencing sample was made of PBMCs. The receptors derive from a human donor in good health (CMV status not recorded). Some clones in this sample may be carry-over from other donors' samples.

Points on this clonotype: A much more abundant neighbour one base away suggests this may be a read error. The gene calls are TRBV3-1 and TRBJ1-5; TRBD1 agrees at 7 bases. Germline assignment: CDR1 LGHDT and CDR2 YNNKEL (reference sequence). The CDR3 runs to 14 residues. The J segment lost 3 bases and the V segment lost 2 bases, leaving 1 base of the junction unmatched. Written as DNA, the CDR3 is TGTGCCAGCAGCCAACAGGGGGACAATCAGCCCCAGCATTTT. Translation gives CASSQQGDNQPQHF. The whole variable domain, filled in from reference TRBV3-1 and TRBJ1-5, reads DTAVSQTPKYLVTQMGNDKSIKCEQNLGHDTMYWYKQDSKKFLKIMFSYNNKELIINETVPNRFSPKSPDKAHLNLHINSLELGDSAVYFCASSQQGDNQPQHFGDGTRLSIL.

This clonotype was seen more than once but under ten times. The rearrangement links TRBV29-1 to TRBJ2-7; 7 nucleotides align to TRBD1. Germline-derived CDR1 and CDR2 are SQVTM and ANQGSEA. CDR3 size: 14 residues. The V gene end was trimmed by 6 bases and the J gene end by 2 bases; junction bases not matched to a gene: 10. The CDR3 sequence: CSVQLDRVPYEQYF. The CDR3 DNA reads TGCAGCGTCCAATTAGACAGGGTCCCCTACGAGCAGTACTTC.

This clonotype was seen at least ten times. The CDR3 here is CASSSGQGKQYF. As DNA, the CDR3 is TGTGCCAGCAGCTCCGGACAGGGCAAGCAGTACTTC. The V call is TRBV7-3, the J call TRBJ2-7; 8 bases agree with TRBD1. Germline assignment: CDR1 SGHTA and CDR2 FQGTGA. This CDR3 comprises 12 residues. J lost 8 bases, V lost 4 bases, and 4 bases had no gene match.

The chain has TRBV5-1 and TRBJ2-5; the match to TRBD2 covers 7 bases. The CDR3 covers 16 residues. The ends lost 3 bases at V and 5 bases at J; junction bases unmatched: 13. Germline assignment: CDR1 SGHRS and CDR2 YFSETQ. The CDR3 nucleotides read TGCGCCAGCAGCTGGGGGGGGTCTTCCCCCCAGGAGACCCAGTACTTC. Its protein is CASSWGGSSPQETQYF.

This clonotype was counted ten times or more. The rearrangement uses TRBV6-1 and TRBJ1-2, with 7 positions matching TRBD1. Trimming at V came to 5 bases and at J to 6 bases, leaving 12 bases not matched to a gene. There are 15 residues in the CDR3. CDR1 and CDR2 (germline): MNHNS, SASEGT. CDR3 DNA sequence: TGTGCCAGCAGTTTACGGAAGGGACAGCAAGATGGCTACACCTTC. Translating it yields CASSLRKGQQDGYTF.

This clonotype was counted between two and nine times. V gene TRBV13 combines with J gene TRBJ2-3, with TRBD1 matching 8 bases. The CDR3 sequence is 17 residues long. The germline gives CDR1 PRHDT, CDR2 FYEKMQ (reference sequence). J lost 2 bases, V lost 5 bases, and 12 bases had no gene match. CDR3 protein: CASSPRGTGLNTDTQYF. CDR3 DNA: TGTGCCAGCAGCCCTAGGGGGACAGGCTTAAACACAGATACGCAGTATTTT.